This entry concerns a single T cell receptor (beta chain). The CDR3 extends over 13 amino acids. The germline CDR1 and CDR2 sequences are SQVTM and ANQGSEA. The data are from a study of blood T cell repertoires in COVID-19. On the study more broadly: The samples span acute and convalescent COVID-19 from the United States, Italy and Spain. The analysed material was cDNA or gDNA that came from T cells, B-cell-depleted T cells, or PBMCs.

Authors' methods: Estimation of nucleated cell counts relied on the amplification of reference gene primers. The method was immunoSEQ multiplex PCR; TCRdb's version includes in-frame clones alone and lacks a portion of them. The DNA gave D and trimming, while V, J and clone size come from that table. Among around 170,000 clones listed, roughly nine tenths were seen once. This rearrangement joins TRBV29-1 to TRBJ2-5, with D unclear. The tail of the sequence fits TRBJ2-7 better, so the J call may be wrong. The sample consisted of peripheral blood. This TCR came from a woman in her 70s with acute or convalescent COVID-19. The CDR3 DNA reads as TGCAGCGTTGAAGGGAGTAGCACCTACGAGCAGTACTTC. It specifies CSVEGSSTYEQYF.